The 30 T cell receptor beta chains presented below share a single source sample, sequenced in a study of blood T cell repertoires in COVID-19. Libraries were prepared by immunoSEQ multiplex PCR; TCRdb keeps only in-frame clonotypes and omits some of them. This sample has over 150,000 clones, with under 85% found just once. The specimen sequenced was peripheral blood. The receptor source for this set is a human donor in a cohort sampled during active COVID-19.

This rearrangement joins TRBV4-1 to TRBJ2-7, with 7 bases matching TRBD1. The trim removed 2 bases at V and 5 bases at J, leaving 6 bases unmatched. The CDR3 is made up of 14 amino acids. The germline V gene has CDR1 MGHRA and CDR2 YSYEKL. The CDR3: CASSQTGQWNEQYF. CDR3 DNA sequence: TGCGCCAGCAGCCAAACGGGACAGTGGAACGAGCAGTACTTC.

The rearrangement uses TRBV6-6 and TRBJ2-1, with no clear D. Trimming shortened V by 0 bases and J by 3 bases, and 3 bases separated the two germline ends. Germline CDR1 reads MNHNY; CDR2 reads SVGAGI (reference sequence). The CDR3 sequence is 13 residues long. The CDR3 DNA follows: TGTGCCAGCAGTTACTCGAGCTACAATGAGCAGTTCTTC. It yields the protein CASSYSSYNEQFF.

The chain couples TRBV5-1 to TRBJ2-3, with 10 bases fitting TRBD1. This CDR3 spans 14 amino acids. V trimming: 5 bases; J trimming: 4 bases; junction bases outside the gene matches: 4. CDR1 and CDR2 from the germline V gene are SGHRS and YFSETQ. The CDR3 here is CASRQGQGADTQYF. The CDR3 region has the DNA TGCGCCAGCAGACAAGGACAGGGGGCAGATACGCAGTATTTT.

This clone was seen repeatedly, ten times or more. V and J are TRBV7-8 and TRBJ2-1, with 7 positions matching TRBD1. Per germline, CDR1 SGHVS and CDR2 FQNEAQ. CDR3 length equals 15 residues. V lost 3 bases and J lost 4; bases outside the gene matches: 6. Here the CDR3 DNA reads TGTGCCAGCAGCTTGGGGACAGCCCAGTACAATGAGCAGTTCTTC. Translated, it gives CASSLGTAQYNEQFF.

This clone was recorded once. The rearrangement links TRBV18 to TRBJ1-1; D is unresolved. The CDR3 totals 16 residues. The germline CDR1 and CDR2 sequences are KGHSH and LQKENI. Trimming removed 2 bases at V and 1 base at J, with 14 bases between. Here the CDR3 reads CASSPTSHDSNTEAFF. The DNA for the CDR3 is TGTGCCAGCTCACCAACCTCCCACGACTCGAACACTGAAGCTTTCTTT. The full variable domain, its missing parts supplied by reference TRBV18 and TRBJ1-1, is NAGVMQNPRHLVRRRGQEARLRCSPMKGHSHVYWYRQLPEEGLKFMVYLQKENIIDESGMPKERFSAEFPKEGPSILRIQQVVRGDSAAYFCASSPTSHDSNTEAFFGQGTRLTVV.

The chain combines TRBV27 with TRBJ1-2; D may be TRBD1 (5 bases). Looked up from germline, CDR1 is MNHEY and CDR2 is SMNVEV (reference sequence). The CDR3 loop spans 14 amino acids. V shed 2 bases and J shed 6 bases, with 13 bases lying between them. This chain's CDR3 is CASSLGTPGNGYTF. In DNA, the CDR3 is TGTGCCAGCAGTTTAGGGACTCCCGGCAATGGCTACACCTTC.

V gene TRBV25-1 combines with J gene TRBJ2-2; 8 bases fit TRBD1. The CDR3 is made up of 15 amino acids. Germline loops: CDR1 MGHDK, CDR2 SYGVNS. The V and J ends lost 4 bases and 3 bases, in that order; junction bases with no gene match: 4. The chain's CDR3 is CASSARGQYTGELFF. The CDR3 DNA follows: TGTGCCAGCAGTGCCAGGGGGCAGTACACCGGGGAGCTGTTTTTT.

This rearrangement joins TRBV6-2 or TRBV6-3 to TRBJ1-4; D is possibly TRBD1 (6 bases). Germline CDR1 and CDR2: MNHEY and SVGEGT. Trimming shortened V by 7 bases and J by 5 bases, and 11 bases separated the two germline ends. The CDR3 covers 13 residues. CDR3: CASTPDRNEKLFF. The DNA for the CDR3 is TGTGCCAGCACCCCAGACAGGAATGAAAAACTGTTTTTT.

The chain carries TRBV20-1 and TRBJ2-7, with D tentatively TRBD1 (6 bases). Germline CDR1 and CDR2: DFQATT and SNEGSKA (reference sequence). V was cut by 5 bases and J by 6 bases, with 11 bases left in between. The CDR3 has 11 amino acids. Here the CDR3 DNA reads TGCAGTGCTCCCCAGGGGCTCGAGCAGTACTTC. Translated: CSAPQGLEQYF.

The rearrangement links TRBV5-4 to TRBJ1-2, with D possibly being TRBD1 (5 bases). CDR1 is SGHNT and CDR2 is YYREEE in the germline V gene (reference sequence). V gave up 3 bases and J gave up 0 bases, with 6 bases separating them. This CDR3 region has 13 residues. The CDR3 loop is CASSSRANYGYTF. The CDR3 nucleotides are TGTGCCAGCAGCTCCAGGGCTAACTATGGCTACACCTTC.

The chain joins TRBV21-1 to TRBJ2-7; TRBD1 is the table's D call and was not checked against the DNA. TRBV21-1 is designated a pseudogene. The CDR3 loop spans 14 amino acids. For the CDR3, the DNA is TGTGCCAGCAGCAGTCGTCAGGGTCCCAACGAGCAGTACTTC. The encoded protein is CASSSRQGPNEQYF.

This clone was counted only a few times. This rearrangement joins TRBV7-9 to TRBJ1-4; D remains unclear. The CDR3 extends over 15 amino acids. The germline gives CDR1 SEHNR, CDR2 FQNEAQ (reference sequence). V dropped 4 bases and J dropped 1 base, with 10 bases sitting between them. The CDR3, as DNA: TGTGCCAGCAGCTCCGGACGGGAAACTAATGAAAAACTGTTTTTT. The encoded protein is CASSSGRETNEKLFF. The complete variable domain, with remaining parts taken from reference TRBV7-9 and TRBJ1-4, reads DTGVSQNPRHKITKRGQNVTFRCDPISEHNRLYWYRQTLGQGPEFLTYFQNEAQLEKSRLLSDRFSAERPKGSFSTLEIQRTEQGDSAMYLCASSSGRETNEKLFFGSGTQLSVL.

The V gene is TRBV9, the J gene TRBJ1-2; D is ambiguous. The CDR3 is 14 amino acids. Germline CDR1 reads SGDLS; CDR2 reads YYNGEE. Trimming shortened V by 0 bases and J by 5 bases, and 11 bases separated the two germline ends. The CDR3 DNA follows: TGTGCCAGCAGCGTAGCTGGAGGAACTTATGGCTACACCTTC. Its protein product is CASSVAGGTYGYTF.

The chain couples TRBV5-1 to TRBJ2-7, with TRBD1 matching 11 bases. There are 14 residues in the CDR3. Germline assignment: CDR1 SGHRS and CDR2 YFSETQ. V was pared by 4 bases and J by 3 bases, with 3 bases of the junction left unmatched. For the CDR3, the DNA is TGCGCCAGCAGCGGGACAGGGGGGAGCTACGAGCAGTACTTC. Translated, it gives CASSGTGGSYEQYF.

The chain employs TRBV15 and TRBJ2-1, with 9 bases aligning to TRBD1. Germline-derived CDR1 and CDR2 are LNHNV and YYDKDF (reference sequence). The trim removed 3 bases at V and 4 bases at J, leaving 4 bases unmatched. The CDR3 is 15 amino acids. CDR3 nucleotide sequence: TGTGCCACCAGCAGTGGACAGGGGCAATACAATGAGCAGTTCTTC. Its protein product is CATSSGQGQYNEQFF.

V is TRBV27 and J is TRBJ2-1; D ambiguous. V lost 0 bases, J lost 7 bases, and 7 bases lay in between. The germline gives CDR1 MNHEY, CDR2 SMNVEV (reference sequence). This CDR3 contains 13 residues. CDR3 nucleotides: TGTGCCAGCAGTTTATCGGCGGCGAATGAGCAGTTCTTC. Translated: CASSLSAANEQFF.

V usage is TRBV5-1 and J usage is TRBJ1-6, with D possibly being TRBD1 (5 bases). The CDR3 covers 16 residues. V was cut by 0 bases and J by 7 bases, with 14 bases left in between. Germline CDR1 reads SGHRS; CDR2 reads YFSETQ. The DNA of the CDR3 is TGCGCCAGCAGCTTGGGGGTCCAGGGCCCCAATTCACCCCTCCACTTT. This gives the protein CASSLGVQGPNSPLHF.

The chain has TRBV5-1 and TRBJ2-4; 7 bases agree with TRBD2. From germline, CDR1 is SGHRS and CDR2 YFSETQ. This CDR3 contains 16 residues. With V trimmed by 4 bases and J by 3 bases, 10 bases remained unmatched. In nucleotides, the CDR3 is TGCGCCAGCAGCGGTACCGGGACTATAGGCAAAAACATTCAGTACTTC. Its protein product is CASSGTGTIGKNIQYF.

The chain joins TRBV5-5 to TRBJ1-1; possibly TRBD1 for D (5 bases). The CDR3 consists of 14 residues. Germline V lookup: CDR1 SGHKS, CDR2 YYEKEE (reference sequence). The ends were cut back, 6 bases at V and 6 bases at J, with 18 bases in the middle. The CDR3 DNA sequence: TGTGCCAGCACCATGGGGCAGGCCTCCCCTGAAGCTTTCTTT. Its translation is CASTMGQASPEAFF.

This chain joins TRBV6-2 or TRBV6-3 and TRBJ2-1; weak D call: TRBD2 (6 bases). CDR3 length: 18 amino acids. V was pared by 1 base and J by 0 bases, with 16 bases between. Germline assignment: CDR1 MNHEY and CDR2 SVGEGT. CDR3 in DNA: TGTGCCAGCAGTTACTTGGCCGGGGACTTTCGCTCCTACAATGAGCAGTTCTTC. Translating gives CASSYLAGDFRSYNEQFF.

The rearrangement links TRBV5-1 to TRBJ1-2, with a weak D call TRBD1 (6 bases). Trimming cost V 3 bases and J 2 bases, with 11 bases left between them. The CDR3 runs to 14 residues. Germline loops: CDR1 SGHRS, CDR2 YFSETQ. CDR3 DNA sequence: TGCGCCAGCAGCTCAGGACAGTTAAACTATGGCTACACCTTC. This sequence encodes CASSSGQLNYGYTF.

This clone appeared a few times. CDR3 residues: CASSLVSADTQYF. In DNA form, the CDR3 reads TGTGCCAGCAGCTTAGTGTCCGCAGATACGCAGTATTTT. V gene TRBV11-2 combines with J gene TRBJ2-3; D is ambiguous. The CDR3 runs 13 residues. Germline V CDR1 and CDR2: SGHAT, FQNNGV. Trimming pared 1 base from V and 4 bases from J, leaving 6 bases between. Looking up the rest from reference TRBV11-2 and TRBJ2-3 gives the full variable domain: EAGVAQSPRYKIIEKRQSVAFWCNPISGHATLYWYQQILGQGPKLLIQFQNNGVVDDSQLPKDRFSAERLKGVDSTLKIQPAKLEDSAVYLCASSLVSADTQYFGPGTRLTVL.

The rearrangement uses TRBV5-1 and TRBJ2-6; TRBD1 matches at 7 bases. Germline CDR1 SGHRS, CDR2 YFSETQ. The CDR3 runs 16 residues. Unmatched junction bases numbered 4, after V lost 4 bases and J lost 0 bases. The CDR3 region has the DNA TGCGCCAGCAGCATGGGACAGAACTCTGGGGCCAACGTCCTGACTTTC. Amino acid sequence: CASSMGQNSGANVLTF.

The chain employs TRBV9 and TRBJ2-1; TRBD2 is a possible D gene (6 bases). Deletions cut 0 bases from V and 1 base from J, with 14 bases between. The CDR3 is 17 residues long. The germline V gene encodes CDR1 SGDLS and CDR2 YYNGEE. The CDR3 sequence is CASSVALRDLSYNEQFF. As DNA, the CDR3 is TGTGCCAGCAGCGTAGCCCTCCGGGACTTATCCTACAATGAGCAGTTCTTC.

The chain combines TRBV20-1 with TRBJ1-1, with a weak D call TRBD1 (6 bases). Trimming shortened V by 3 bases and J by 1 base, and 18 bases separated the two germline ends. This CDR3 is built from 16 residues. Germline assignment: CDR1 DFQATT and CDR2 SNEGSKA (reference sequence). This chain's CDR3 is CSASSPTGRRNTEAFF. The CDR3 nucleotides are TGCAGTGCTAGTTCACCTACAGGGCGGAGGAACACTGAAGCTTTCTTT.

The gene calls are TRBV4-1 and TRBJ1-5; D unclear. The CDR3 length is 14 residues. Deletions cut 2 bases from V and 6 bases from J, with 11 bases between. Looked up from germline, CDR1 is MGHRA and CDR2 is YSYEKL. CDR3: CASSQREEVQPQHF. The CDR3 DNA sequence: TGCGCCAGCAGCCAACGGGAGGAGGTTCAGCCCCAGCATTTT.

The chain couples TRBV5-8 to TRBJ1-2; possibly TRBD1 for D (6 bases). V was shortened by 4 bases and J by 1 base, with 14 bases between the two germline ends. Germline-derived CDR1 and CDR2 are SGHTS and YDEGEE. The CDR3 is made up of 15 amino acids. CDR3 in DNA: TGTGCCAGCAGCACCAGGACAGTCCTTAACTATGGCTACACCTTC. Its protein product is CASSTRTVLNYGYTF.

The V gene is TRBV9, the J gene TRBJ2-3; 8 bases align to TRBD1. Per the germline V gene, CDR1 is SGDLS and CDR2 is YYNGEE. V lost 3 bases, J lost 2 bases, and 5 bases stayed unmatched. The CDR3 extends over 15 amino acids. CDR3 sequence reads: CASSETGVPTDTQYF. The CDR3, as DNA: TGTGCCAGCAGCGAGACAGGGGTTCCCACAGATACGCAGTATTTT.

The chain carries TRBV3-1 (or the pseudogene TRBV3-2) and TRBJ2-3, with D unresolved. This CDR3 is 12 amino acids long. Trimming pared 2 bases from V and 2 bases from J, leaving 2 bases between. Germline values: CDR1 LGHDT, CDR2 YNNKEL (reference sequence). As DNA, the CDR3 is TGTGCCAGCAGCCAACTCACAGATACGCAGTATTTT. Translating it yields CASSQLTDTQYF.

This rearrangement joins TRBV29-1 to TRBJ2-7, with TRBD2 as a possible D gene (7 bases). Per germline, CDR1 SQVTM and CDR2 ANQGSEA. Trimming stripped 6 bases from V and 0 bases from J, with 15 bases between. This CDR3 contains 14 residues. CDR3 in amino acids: CSVLGGGDSYEQYF. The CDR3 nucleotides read TGCAGCGTCCTGGGCGGGGGCGACTCCTACGAGCAGTACTTC.